Listed below are T cell receptor beta chains from one sample, sequenced in a study of blood T cells in healthy people across ages. A single record per CDR3 protein comes from TCRdb applying MiXCR to the 5' RACE reads. The profile covers roughly 1,700,000 distinct CDR3 sequences, with approximately 28% appearing a single time and more than 6% taken by the ten largest. Sequenced: blood. The origin of the receptors is a woman younger than 45 in good health. Each CDR3 is given with its conserved first and last residue. A D gene is named only where the DNA matches it firmly. Size is stated for part of the rows, as once, few or many counts, or as a class when the clone is expanded.

TRBJ2-6 | . | few | TRBV5-1 | TGCGCCAGCAGAGACCGGGTCCTCCTTTCTGGGGCCAACGTCCTGACTTTC | CASRDRVLLSGANVLTF
TRBJ2-3 | . | . | TRBV7-2 | TGTGCCAGCATCGATGCAGAGGGGCACACAGATACGCGGTATTTT | CASIDAEGHTDTRYF
TRBJ1-1 | . | . | TRBV18 | TGTGCCAGCTTAGACATAAAGCGACGGCCGAGCACTGAAGCTTTCTTT | CASLDIKRRPSTEAFF
TRBJ1-4 | . | many | TRBV7-9 | TGTGCCAGCAGCACTACGGGAGAAAAACTGTTTTTT | CASSTTGEKLFF
TRBJ2-3 | TRBD1 | . | TRBV6-6 | TGTGCCAGCAGTCCCCGGGACAGGGACCTCACAGATACGCAGTATTTT | CASSPRDRDLTDTQYF
TRBJ2-7 | . | many | TRBV20-1 | TGCAGTGCTAGAGATTTGGGGAAAACTACCTACGAGCAGTACTTC | CSARDLGKTTYEQYF
TRBJ2-1 | . | few | TRBV29-1 | TGCAGCGCTGTTCGGGACCCTGCTTCATACAATGAGCAGTTCTTC | CSAVRDPASYNEQFF
TRBJ1-2 | . | few | TRBV5-1 | TGCGCCAGCAGCGCAAGCATCCCGACAGGCCATGGCTACACCTTC | CASSASIPTGHGYTF
TRBJ1-5 | TRBD1 | . | TRBV28 | TGTGCCAGCAGTCCGACGACAGGGAATAGCAATCAGCCCCAGCATTTT | CASSPTTGNSNQPQHF
TRBJ2-4 | TRBD2 | . | TRBV20-1 | TGCAGTGCTTGGGCAGCGGGGGGGGGTAATGAGCAGTACTTC | CSAWAAGGGNEQYF
TRBJ1-2 | TRBD1 | few | TRBV7-9 | TGTGCCAGCAGCCCTTGGGACAGAACTAACTATGGCTACACCTTC | CASSPWDRTNYGYTF
TRBJ2-7 | . | few | TRBV7-8 | TGTGCCAGCAGCAACCTCCGGGACTTACCCTACGAGCAGTACTTC | CASSNLRDLPYEQYF
TRBJ2-1 | TRBD2 | . | TRBV20-1 | TGCAGTGCTCCGGGAGGGGGGACAAACTACAATGAGCAGTTCTTC | CSAPGGGTNYNEQFF
TRBJ1-2 | . | few | TRBV3-1 | TGTGCCAGCAGCCAAGATAAGCAGGGCTATGGCTACACCTTC | CASSQDKQGYGYTF
TRBJ2-3 | . | . | TRBV9 | TGTGCCAGCTCCTCCAGGGGCGGAATCTCCACAGATACGCAGTATTTT | CASSSRGGISTDTQYF
TRBJ2-1 | . | . | TRBV4-3 | TGCGCCAGCAGCCAAGAGGAGAAGAGCTCCTACAATGAGCAGTTCTTC | CASSQEEKSSYNEQFF
TRBJ2-6 | . | many | TRBV7-9 | TGTGCCAGCAGCCAATTGCTCGGGGAAACCAACGTCCTGACTTTC | CASSQLLGETNVLTF
TRBJ2-5 | TRBD2 | few | TRBV20-1 | TGCAGTGCTGGCCCCGATTTCGGGAGGAGGGAGACCCAGTACTTC | CSAGPDFGRRETQYF
TRBJ1-1 | . | . | TRBV14 | TGTGCCAGCAGCCAACAGGAGTTCACTGAAGCTTTCTTT | CASSQQEFTEAFF
TRBJ2-3 | . | few | TRBV10-2 | TGCGCCAGCAGTGACAGCGCTTACACAGATACGCAGTATTTT | CASSDSAYTDTQYF
TRBJ1-1 | . | . | TRBV20-1 | TGCAGTGCTAGAGATCGAAGGGGCAGGGCTGAAGCTTTCTTT | CSARDRRGRAEAFF
TRBJ2-3 | . | few | TRBV3-1 | TGTGCCAGCAGCTCCAGTGGCGCCGGAGGGCGGGGGTATTTT | CASSSSGAGGRGYF
TRBJ2-4 | . | few | TRBV7-2 | TGTGCCAGCAGCTTGAGTGGGTACGGGGACATTCAGTACTTC | CASSLSGYGDIQYF
TRBJ2-3 | . | . | TRBV20-1 | TGCAGTGCTAGAGGTTGGGGGACAGATACGCAGTATTTT | CSARGWGTDTQYF
TRBJ2-3 | . | . | TRBV11-2 | TGTGCCAGCAGCCTGATGGGGGTTGAGACAGATACGCAGTATTTT | CASSLMGVETDTQYF
TRBJ2-7 | TRBD2 | many | TRBV4-3 | TGCGCCAGCAGCCAAGAGCCTAGCGGGAGGTCCTACGAGCAGTACTTC | CASSQEPSGRSYEQYF
TRBJ2-1 | . | few | TRBV20-1 | TGCAGTGGCAAGGACTTCTCGAGCTCCTACAATGAGCAGTTCTTC | CSGKDFSSSYNEQFF
TRBJ1-6 | . | . | TRBV20-1 | TGCAGTGCCCCGGTGGATATAAATAATTCACCCCTCCACTTT | CSAPVDINNSPLHF
TRBJ2-1 | . | . | TRBV20-1 | TGCAGTGCCGCTCGAGGGGGGGACAGAAGCTACAATGAGCAGTTCTTC | CSAARGGDRSYNEQFF
TRBJ2-7 | TRBD2 | few | TRBV6-5 | TGTGCCAGCACCGGGGCCGGGGGGGCCTACGAGCAGTACTTC | CASTGAGGAYEQYF
TRBJ2-5 | TRBD2 | many | TRBV29-1 | TGCAGCGTTGATTTGGCTAGCGGGAGGAAGACCCAGTACTTC | CSVDLASGRKTQYF
TRBJ2-1 | . | . | TRBV4-3 | TGCGCCAGCAGCCAAGATGGGCTAGCGATCTCCTACAATGAGCAGTTCTTC | CASSQDGLAISYNEQFF
TRBJ2-7 | . | . | TRBV12-5 | TGTGCTAGTGGTTTGTCGGGCGAGCAGTACTTC | CASGLSGEQYF
TRBJ2-3 | TRBD2 | . | TRBV30 | TGTGCCTGGAGCGGGCCGAGGGTAGCGGGTACTACAGATACGCAGTATTTT | CAWSGPRVAGTTDTQYF
TRBJ1-1 | . | . | TRBV29-1 | TGCAGCGGACAAGTACGCAGGACTGAAGCTTTCTTT | CSGQVRRTEAFF
TRBJ2-5 | TRBD2 | many | TRBV29-1 | TGCAGCGGGGGCGGAGCGGGAGGAAGTGGAGAGACCCAGTACTTC | CSGGGAGGSGETQYF
TRBJ1-3 | . | . | TRBV6-5 | TGTGCCAGCAGAATAAACGGGGGAGATGGAAACACCATATATTTT | CASRINGGDGNTIYF
TRBJ2-7 | . | few | TRBV27 | TGTGCCAGCAGTTTAGGGTCAGGGATGGACAACGAGCAGTACTTC | CASSLGSGMDNEQYF
TRBJ2-4 | . | few | TRBV10-3 | TGTGCCATCGGGGTTGAGCAGTACTTC | CAIGVEQYF
TRBJ2-1 | . | . | TRBV3-1 | TGTGCCAGCAGCCAAGAGCGAGCCCGAGGGGACAATGAGCAGTTCTTC | CASSQERARGDNEQFF
TRBJ2-7 | . | many | TRBV7-9 | TGTGCCAGCAGCTTTAGGGGTTCCGAGCAGTACTTC | CASSFRGSEQYF
TRBJ1-5 | TRBD1 | few | TRBV4-1 | TGCGCCAGCAGCCAAGAATCAGGGGGGACCAATCAGCCCCAGCATTTT | CASSQESGGTNQPQHF
TRBJ1-3 | . | . | TRBV5-1 | TGCGCCAGCAGCTTCGGTCAGGGTGTTGGAAACACCATATATTTT | CASSFGQGVGNTIYF